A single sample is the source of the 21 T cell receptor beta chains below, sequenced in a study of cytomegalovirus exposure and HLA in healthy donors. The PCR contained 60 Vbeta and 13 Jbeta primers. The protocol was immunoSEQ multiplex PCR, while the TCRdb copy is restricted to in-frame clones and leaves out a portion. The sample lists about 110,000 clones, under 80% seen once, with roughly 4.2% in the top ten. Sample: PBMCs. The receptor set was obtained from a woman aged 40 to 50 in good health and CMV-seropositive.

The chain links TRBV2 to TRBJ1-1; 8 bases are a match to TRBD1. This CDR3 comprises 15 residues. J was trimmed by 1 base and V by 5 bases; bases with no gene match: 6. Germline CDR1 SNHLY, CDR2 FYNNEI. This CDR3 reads CASSKTGTGNTEAFF. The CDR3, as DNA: TGTGCCAGCAGTAAAACCGGGACAGGGAACACTGAAGCTTTCTTT. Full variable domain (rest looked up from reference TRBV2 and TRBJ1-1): EPEVTQTPSHQVTQMGQEVILRCVPISNHLYFYWYRQILGQKVEFLVSFYNNEISEKSEIFDDQFSVERPDGSNFTLKIRSTKLEDSAMYFCASSKTGTGNTEAFFGQGTRLTVV.

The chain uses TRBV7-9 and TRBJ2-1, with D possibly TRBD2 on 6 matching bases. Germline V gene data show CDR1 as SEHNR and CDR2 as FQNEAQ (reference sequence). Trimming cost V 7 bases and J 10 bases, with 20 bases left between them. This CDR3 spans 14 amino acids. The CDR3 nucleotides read TGTGCCAGCACCGGAGGGTCAGGGCTGAGCGAGCAGTTCTTC. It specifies CASTGGSGLSEQFF.

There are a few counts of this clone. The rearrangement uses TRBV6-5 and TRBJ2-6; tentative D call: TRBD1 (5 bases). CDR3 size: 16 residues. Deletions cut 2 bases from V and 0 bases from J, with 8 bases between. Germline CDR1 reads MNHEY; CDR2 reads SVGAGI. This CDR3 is CASSYGQASGANVLTF. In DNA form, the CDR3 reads TGTGCCAGCAGTTACGGACAAGCCTCTGGGGCCAACGTCCTGACTTTC.

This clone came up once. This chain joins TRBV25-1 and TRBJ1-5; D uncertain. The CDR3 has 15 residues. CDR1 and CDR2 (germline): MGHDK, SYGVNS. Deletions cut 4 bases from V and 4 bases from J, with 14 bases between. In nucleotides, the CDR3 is TGTGCCAGCAGTGGGTTATGCCAGGAAAATCAGCCCCAGCATTTT. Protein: CASSGLCQENQPQHF. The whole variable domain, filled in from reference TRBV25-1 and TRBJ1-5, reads EADIYQTPRYLVIGTGKKITLECSQTMGHDKMYWYQQDPGMELHLIHYSYGVNSTEKGDLSSESTVSRIRTEHFPLTLESARPSHTSQYLCASSGLCQENQPQHFGDGTRLSIL.

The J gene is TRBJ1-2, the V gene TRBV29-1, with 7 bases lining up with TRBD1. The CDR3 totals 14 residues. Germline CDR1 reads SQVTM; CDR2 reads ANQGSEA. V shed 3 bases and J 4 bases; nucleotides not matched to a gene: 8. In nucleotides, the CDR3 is TGCAGCGTTGACCCGAGACAGGGTTCCTATGGCTACACCTTC. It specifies CSVDPRQGSYGYTF.

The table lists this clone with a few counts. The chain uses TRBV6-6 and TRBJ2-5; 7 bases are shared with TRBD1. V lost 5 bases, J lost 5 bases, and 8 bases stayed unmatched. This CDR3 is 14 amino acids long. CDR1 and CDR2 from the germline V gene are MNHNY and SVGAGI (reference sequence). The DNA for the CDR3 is TGTGCCAGCAGTCAGTGGGACAGTCCCGAGACCCAGTACTTC. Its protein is CASSQWDSPETQYF.

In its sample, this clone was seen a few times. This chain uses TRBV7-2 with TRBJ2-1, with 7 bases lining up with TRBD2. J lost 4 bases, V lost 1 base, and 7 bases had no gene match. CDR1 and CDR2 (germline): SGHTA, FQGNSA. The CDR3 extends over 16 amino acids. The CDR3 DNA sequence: TGTGCCAGCAGCTTAGTCGGGCGGGGGATTTACAATGAGCAGTTCTTC. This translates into CASSLVGRGIYNEQFF.

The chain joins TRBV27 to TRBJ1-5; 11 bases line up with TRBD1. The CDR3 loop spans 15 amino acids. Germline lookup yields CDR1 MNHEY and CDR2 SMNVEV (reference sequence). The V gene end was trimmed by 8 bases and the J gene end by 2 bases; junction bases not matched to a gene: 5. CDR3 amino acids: CASRRGQGGNQPQHF. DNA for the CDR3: TGTGCCAGCCGGAGGGGACAGGGGGGCAATCAGCCCCAGCATTTT.

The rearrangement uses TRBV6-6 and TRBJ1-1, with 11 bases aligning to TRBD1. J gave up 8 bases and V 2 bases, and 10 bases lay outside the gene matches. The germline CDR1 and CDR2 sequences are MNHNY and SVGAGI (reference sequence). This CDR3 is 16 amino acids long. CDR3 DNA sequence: TGTGCCAGCAGTTACGCGGACAGGGGGCTGGCTTCGGAAGCTTTCTTT. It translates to CASSYADRGLASEAFF.

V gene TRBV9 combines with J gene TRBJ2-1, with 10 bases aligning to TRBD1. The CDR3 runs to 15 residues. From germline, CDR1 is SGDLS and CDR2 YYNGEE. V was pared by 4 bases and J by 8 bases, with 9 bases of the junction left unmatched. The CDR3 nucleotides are TGTGCCAGCAGCCCTCTGGGGACAGGGGTGCATGAGCAGTTCTTC. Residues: CASSPLGTGVHEQFF.

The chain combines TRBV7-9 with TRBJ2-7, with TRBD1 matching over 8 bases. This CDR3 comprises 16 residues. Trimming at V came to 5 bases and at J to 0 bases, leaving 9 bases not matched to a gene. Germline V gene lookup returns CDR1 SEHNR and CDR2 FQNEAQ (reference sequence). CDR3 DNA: TGTGCCAGCAGCCCCCTCCCGGGACAGGCCTCCTACGAGCAGTACTTC. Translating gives CASSPLPGQASYEQYF.

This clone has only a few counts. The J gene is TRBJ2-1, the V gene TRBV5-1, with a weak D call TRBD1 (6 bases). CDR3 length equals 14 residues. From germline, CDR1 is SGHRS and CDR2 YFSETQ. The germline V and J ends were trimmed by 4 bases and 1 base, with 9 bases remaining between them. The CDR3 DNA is TGCGCCAGCAGCAATACAGGGTCCTACAATGAGCAGTTCTTC. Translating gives CASSNTGSYNEQFF.

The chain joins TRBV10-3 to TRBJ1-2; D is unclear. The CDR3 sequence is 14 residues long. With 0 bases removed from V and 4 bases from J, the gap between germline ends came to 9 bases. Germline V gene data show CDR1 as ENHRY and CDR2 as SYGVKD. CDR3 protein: CAISESVRGYGYTF. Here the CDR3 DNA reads TGTGCCATCAGTGAGTCGGTCAGAGGCTATGGCTACACCTTC.

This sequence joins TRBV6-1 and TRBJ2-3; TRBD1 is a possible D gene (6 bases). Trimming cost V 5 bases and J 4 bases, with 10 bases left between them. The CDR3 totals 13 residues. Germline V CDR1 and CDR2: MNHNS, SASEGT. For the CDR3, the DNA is TGTGCCAGCAGTTCAGCAGGGGCAGATACGCAGTATTTT. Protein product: CASSSAGADTQYF.

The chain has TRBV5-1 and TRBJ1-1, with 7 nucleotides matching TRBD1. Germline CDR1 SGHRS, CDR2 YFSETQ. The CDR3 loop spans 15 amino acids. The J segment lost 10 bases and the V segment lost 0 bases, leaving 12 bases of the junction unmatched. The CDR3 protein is CASSLGDRATPGAFF. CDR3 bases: TGCGCCAGCAGCTTGGGAGACAGGGCCACCCCGGGAGCTTTCTTT.

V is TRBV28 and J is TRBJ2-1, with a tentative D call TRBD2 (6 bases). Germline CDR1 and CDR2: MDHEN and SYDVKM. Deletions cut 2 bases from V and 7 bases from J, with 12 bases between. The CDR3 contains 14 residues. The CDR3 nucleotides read TGTGCCAGCAGTTTACAAGGAGGGGTAAATGAGCAGTTCTTC. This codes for CASSLQGGVNEQFF.

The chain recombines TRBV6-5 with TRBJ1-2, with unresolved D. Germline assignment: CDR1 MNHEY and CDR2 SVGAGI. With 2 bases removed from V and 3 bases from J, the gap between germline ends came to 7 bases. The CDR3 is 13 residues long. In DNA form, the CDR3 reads TGTGCCAGCAGTTACGAGGCAGACTATGGCTACACCTTC. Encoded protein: CASSYEADYGYTF.

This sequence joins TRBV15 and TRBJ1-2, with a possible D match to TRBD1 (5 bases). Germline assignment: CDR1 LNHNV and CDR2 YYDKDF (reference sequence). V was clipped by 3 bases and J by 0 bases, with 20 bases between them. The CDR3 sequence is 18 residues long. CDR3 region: CATSSNYGQGRANYGYTF. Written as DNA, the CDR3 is TGTGCCACCAGCAGTAATTACGGGCAGGGCAGAGCTAACTATGGCTACACCTTC.

CDR3 sequence reads: CASSSGTGETYGYTF. For the CDR3, the DNA is TGTGCCAGCAGCTCCGGGACAGGGGAAACCTATGGCTACACCTTC. The J gene is TRBJ1-2, the V gene TRBV7-9; 10 bases are shared with TRBD1. Germline loops: CDR1 SEHNR, CDR2 FQNEAQ (reference sequence). The CDR3 extends over 15 amino acids. Germline trimming cut 4 bases from V and 4 bases from J; bases unmatched to any gene: 6.

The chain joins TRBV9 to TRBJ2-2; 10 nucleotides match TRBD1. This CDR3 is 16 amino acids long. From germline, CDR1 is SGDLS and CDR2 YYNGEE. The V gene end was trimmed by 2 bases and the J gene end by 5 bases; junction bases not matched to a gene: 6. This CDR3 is CASSVAGQGGTGELFF. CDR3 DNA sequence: TGTGCCAGCAGCGTCGCCGGACAGGGGGGAACCGGGGAGCTGTTTTTT.

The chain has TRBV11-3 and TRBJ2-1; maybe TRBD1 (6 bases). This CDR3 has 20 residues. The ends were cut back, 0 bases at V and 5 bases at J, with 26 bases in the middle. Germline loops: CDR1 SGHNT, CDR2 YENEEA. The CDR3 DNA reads TGTGCCAGCAGCTTAGATCCTCGCGTGGGGGCCCCGTCGGGAAACAATGAGCAGTTCTTC. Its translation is CASSLDPRVGAPSGNNEQFF. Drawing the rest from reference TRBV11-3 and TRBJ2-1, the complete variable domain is EAGVVQSPRYKIIEKKQPVAFWCNPISGHNTLYWYLQNLGQGPELLIRYENEEAVDDSQLPKDRFSAERLKGVDSTLKIQPAELGDSAVYLCASSLDPRVGAPSGNNEQFFGPGTRLTVL.